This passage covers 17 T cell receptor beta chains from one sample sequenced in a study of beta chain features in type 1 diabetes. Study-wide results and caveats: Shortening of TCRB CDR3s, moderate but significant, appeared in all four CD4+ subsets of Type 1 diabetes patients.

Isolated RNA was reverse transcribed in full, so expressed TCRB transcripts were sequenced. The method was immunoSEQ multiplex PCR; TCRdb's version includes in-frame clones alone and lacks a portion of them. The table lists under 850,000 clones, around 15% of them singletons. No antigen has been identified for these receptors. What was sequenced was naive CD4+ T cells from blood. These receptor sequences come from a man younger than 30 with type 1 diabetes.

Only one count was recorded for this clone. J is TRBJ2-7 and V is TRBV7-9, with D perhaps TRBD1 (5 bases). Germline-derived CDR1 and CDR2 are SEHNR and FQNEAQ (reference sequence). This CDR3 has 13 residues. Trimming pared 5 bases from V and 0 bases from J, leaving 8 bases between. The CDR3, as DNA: TGTGCCAGCAGCCTACAGGTCTCCTACGAGCAGTACTTC. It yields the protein CASSLQVSYEQYF.

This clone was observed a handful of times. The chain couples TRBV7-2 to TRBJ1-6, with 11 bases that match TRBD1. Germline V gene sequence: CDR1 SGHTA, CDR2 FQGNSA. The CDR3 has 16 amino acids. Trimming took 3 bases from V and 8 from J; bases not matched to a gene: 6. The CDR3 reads CASSFLGQGVDSPLHF. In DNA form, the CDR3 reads TGTGCCAGCAGCTTTCTGGGACAGGGGGTTGATTCACCCCTCCACTTT.

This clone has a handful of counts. CDR3 nucleotides: TGCGCCAGCAGCTTGGATACGGACTTCACCTACGAGCAGTACTTC. It translates to CASSLDTDFTYEQYF. The J gene is TRBJ2-7, the V gene TRBV5-1; a weak D match, TRBD2 (5 bases). CDR1 and CDR2 (germline): SGHRS, YFSETQ. This CDR3 has 15 amino acids. V was trimmed by 0 bases and J by 2 bases, leaving 12 bases between them.

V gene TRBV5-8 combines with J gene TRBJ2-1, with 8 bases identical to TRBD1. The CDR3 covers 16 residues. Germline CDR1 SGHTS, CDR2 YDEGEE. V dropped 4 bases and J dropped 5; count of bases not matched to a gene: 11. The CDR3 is CASSLWLGQGDNEQFF. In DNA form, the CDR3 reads TGTGCCAGCAGCCTCTGGCTCGGACAGGGTGACAATGAGCAGTTCTTC. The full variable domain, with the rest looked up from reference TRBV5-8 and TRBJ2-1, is EAGVTQSPTHLIKTRGQQATLRCSPISGHTSVYWYQQALGLGLQFLLWYDEGEERNRGNFPPRFSGRQFPNYSSELNVNALELEDSALYLCASSLWLGQGDNEQFFGPGTRLTVL.

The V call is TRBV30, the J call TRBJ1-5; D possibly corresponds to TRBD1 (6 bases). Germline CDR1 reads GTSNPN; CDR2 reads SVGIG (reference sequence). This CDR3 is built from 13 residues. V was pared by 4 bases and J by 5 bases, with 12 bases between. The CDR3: CAWTQGNDQPQHF. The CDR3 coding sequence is TGTGCCTGGACCCAGGGGAATGATCAGCCCCAGCATTTT.

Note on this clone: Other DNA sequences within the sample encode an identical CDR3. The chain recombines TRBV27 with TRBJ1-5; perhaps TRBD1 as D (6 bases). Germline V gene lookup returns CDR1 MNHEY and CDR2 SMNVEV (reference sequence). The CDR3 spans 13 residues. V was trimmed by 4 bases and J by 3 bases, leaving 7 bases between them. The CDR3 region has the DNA TGTGCCAGCAGTTGGGGACACAATCAGCCCCAGCATTTT. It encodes CASSWGHNQPQHF.

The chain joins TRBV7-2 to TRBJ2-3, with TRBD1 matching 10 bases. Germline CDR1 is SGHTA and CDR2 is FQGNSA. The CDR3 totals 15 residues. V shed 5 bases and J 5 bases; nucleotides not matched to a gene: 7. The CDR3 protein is CASSPGQGMVDTQYF. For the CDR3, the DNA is TGTGCCAGCAGCCCGGGACAGGGGATGGTAGATACGCAGTATTTT.

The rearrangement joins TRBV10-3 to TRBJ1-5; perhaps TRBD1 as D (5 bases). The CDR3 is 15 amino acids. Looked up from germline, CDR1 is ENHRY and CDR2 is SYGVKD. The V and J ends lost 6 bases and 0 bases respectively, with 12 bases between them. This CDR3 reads CAISTGTDSNQPQHF. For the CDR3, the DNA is TGTGCCATCAGCACCGGGACCGATAGCAATCAGCCCCAGCATTTT.

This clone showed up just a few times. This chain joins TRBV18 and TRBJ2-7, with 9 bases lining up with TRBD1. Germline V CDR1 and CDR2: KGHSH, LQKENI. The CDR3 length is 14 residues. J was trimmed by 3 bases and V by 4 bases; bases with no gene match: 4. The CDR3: CASSQGQGIYEQYF. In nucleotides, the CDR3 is TGTGCCAGCTCACAGGGACAGGGCATCTACGAGCAGTACTTC.

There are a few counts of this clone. The CDR3 DNA sequence: TGTGCCAGCAGCACTCCTTGGGGAGCCAAAAACATTCAGTACTTC. Its translation: CASSTPWGAKNIQYF. This chain joins TRBV7-8 and TRBJ2-4; D not resolved. The CDR3 loop spans 15 amino acids. Germline CDR1 is SGHVS and CDR2 is FQNEAQ. The V gene lost 5 bases and the J gene lost 0 bases, with 11 bases spanning the gap.

The DNA for the CDR3 is TGTGCCAGCGCAAAAGAGAAGGCCTATGGCTACACCTTC. This codes for CASAKEKAYGYTF. The V and J genes are TRBV28 and TRBJ1-2; D ambiguous. V was cut by 8 bases and J by 4 bases, with 14 bases left in between. Germline CDR1 and CDR2: MDHEN and SYDVKM. CDR3 size: 13 residues.

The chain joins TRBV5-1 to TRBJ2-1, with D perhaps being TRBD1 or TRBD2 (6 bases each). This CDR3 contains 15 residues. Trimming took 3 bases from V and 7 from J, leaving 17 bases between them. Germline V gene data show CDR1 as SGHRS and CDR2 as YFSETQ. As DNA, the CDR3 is TGCGCCAGCAGCTGGGGGCGGGGAGCCTCGAATGAGCAGTTCTTC. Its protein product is CASSWGRGASNEQFF.

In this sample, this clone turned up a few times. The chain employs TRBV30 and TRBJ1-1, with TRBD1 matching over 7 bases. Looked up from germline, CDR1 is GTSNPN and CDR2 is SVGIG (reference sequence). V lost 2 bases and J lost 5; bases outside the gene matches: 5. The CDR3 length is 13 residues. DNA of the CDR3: TGTGCCTGGAGTCCCGACAGGGCAACTGAAGCTTTCTTT. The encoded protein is CAWSPDRATEAFF.

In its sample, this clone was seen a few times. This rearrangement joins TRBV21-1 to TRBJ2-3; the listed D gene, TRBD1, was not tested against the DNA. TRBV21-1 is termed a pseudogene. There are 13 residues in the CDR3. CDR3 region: CATGGQATDTQYF. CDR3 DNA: TGTGCCACCGGCGGACAGGCCACAGATACGCAGTATTTT.

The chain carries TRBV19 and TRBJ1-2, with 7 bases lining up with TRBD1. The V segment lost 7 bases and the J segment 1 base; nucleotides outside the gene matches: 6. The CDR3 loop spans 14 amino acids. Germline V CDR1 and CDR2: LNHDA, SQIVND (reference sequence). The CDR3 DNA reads TGTGCCAGTACCCAGACAGGGCTTAACTATGGCTACACCTTC. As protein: CASTQTGLNYGYTF.

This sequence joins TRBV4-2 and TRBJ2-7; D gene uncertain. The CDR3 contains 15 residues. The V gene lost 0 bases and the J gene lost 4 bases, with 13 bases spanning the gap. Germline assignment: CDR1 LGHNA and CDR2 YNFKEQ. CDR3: CASSQDRYREYEQYF. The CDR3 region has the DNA TGTGCCAGCAGCCAAGATCGATACCGTGAGTACGAGCAGTACTTC.

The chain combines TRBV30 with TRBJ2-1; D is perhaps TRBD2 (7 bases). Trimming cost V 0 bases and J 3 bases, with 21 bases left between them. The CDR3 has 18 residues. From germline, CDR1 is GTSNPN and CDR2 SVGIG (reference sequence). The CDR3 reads CAWSVRRGRLSVYNEQFF. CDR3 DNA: TGTGCCTGGAGTGTTCGGCGGGGGCGTCTGTCAGTCTACAATGAGCAGTTCTTC.